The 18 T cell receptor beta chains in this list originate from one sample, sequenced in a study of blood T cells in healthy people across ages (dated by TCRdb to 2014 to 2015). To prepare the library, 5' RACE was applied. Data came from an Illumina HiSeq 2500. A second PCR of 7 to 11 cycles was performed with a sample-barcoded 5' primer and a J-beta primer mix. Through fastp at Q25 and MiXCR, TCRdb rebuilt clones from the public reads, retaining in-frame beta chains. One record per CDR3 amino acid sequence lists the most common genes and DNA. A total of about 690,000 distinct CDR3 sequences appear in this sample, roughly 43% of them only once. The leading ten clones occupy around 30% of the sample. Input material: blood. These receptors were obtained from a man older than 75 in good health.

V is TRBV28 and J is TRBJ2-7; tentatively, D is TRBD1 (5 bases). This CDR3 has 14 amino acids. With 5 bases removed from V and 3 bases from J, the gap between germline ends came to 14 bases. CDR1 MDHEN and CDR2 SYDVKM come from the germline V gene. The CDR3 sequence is CASSPHQGFYEQYF. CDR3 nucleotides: TGTGCCAGCAGTCCCCATCAGGGTTTCTACGAGCAGTACTTC.

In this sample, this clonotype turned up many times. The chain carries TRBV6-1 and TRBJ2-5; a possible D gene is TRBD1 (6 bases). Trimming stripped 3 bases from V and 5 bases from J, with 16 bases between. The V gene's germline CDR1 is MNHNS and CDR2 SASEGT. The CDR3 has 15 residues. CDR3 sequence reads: CASSEAGAPSETQYF. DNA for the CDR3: TGTGCCAGCAGTGAGGCAGGGGCCCCTAGTGAGACCCAGTACTTC.

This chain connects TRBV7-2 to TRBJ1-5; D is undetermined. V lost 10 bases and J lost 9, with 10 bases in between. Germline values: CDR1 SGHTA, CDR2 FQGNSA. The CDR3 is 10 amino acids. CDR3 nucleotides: TGTGCCACGGAATTACGGCCCCAGCATTTT. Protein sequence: CATELRPQHF.

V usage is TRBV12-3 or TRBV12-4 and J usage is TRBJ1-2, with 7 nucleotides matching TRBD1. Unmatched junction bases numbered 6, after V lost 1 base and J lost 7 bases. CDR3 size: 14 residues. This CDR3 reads CASSLGDRATGYTF. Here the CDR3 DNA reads TGTGCCAGCAGTTTAGGTGACAGGGCGACTGGCTACACCTTC.

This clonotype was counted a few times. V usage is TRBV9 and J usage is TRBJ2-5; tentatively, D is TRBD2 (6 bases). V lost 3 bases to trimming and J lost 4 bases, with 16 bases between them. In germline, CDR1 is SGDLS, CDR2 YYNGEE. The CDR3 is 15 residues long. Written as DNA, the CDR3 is TGTGCCAGCAGCGAAGACCGGAGGGTTAGAGAGACCCAGTACTTC. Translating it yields CASSEDRRVRETQYF.

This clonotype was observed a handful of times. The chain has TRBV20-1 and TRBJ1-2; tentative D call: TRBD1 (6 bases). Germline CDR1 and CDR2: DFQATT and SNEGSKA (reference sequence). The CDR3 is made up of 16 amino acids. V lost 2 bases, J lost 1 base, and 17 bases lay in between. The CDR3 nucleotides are TGCAGTGCTAGACGCGGGACACAGGAATATAACTATGGCTACACCTTC. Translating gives CSARRGTQEYNYGYTF.

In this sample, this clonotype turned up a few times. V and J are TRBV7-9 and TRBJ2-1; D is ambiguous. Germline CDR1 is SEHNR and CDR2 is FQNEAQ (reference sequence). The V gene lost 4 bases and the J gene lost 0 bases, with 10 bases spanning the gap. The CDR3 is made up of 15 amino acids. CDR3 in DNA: TGTGCCAGCAGCTCCGTAGCTGGCTCCTACAATGAGCAGTTCTTC. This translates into CASSSVAGSYNEQFF.

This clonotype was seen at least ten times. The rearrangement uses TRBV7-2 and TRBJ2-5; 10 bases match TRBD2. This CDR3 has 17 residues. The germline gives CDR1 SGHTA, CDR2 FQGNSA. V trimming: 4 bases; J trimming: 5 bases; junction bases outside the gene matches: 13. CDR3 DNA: TGTGCCAGCAGCTCGACCTCGGGGCTAGCGGGAGTCGAGACCCAGTACTTC. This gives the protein CASSSTSGLAGVETQYF.

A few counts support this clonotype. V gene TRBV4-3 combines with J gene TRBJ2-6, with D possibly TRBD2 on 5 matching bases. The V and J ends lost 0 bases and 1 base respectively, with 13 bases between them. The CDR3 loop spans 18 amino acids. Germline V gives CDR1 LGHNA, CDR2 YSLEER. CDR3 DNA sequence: TGCGCCAGCAGCCAAGAGGCGGGTGGTAGATCTGGGGCCAACGTCCTGACTTTC. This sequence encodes CASSQEAGGRSGANVLTF.

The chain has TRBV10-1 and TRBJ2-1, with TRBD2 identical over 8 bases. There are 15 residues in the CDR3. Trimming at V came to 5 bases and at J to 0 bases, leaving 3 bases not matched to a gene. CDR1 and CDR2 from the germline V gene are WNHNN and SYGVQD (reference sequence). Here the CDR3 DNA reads TGCGCCAGCAGTCATAGCGGGAACTCCTACAATGAGCAGTTCTTC. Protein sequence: CASSHSGNSYNEQFF.

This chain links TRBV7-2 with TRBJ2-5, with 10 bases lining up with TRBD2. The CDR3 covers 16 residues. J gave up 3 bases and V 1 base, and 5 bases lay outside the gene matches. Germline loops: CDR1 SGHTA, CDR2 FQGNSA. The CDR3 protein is CASSLGASGGKETQYF. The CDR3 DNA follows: TGTGCCAGCAGCTTAGGGGCTAGCGGGGGTAAAGAGACCCAGTACTTC.

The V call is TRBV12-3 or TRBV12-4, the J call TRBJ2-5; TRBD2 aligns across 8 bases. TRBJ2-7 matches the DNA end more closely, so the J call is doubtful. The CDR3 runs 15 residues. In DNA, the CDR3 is TGTGCCAGCAGTCAGGGGTTGCGGGGGGTCTACGAGCAGTACTTC. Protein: CASSQGLRGVYEQYF.

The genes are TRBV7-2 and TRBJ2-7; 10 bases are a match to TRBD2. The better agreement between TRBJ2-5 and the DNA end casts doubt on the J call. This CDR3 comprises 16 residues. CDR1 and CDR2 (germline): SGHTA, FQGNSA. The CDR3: CASTPMSGGAQETQYF. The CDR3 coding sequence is TGTGCCAGCACCCCGATGAGCGGGGGGGCCCAGGAGACCCAGTACTTC.

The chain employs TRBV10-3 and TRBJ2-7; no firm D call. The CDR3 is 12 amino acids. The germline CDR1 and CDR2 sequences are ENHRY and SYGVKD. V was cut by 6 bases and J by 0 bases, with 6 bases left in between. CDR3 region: CAISRSSYEQYF. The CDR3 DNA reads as TGTGCCATCAGCCGGAGCTCCTACGAGCAGTACTTC.

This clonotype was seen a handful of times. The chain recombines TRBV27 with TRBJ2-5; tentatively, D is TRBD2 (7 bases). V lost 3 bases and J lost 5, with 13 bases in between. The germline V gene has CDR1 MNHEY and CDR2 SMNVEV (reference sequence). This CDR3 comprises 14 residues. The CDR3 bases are TGTGCCAGCAGTTTTGCGGGGGCCGGGGAGACCCAGTACTTC. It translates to CASSFAGAGETQYF.

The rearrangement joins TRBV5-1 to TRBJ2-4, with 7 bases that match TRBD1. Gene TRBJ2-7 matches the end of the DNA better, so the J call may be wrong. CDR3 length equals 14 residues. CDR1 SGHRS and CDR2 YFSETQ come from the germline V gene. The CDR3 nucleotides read TGCGCCAGCAGCTTGAATCGCCAGGGGGACGAGCAGTACTTC. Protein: CASSLNRQGDEQYF.

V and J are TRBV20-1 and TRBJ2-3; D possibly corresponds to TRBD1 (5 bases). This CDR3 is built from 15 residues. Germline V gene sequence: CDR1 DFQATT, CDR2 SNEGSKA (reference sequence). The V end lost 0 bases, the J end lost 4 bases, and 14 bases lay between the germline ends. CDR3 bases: TGCAGTGCTAGAGATCAGGGAATTAGGCCAGATACGCAGTATTTT. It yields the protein CSARDQGIRPDTQYF.

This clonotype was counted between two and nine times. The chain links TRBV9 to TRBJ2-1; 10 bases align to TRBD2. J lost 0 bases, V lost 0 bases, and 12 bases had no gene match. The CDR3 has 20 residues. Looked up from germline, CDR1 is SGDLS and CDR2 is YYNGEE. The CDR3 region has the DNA TGTGCCAGCAGCGTAGGGAGGGTAGCGGGAGGCCAGAGCTCCTACAATGAGCAGTTCTTC. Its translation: CASSVGRVAGGQSSYNEQFF.